This TCR beta chain was identified during a study of post-analysis software for immune sequencing data. The wider study: Relapsing-remitting, secondary progressive and progressive-relapsing multiple sclerosis were all included among the disease courses. Study-wide results and caveats: Strong same-batch co-clustering of samples appeared with F measure clustering. Patients used a few TRBV segments, including TRBV5-6, TRBV5-1 and TRBV20-1, more often than controls.

Unique molecular identifiers featured in each of the TCR beta cDNA libraries. There were roughly 0.85 to 11 million T cells, and about 500,000 cDNA molecules came from them. TCRdb re-derived calls from the PCR reads in MiXCR, one entry per CDR3 protein. The sample contains around 180,000 distinct CDR3 sequences, 25% to 35% of which appear only once. On this clonotype: Its antigen is not known.

Germline trimming cut 1 base from V and 13 bases from J; bases unmatched to any gene: 19. CDR3 length equals 17 residues. This TCR derives from a girl aged 10 to 17 with multiple sclerosis. The sequenced sample was blood. J is TRBJ2-3 and V is TRBV12-3 or TRBV12-4, with 8 bases fitting TRBD2. This chain's CDR3 is CASSLVRGLAGTDAEYF. The DNA of the CDR3 is TGTGCCAGCAGTTTAGTGAGGGGTCTAGCGGGCACAGATGCGGAGTATTTT.